This record concerns one TCR beta chain sequence. Sequenced by immunoSEQ multiplex PCR; TCRdb stores in-frame clones only, minus some. The table lists about 270,000 clones, roughly nine tenths of them singletons. The entry originates in a study of blood T cell repertoires in COVID-19. Trimming removed 5 bases from V and 7 bases from J; junction bases left unmatched: 5. This CDR3 comprises 14 residues. Per germline, CDR1 MNHEY and CDR2 SVGAGI. Residents of over 20 US areas, aged roughly 18 to 89 years, made up the participants. Sequenced sample: PBMCs or T cells enriched from blood (not recorded which). The clonotype originates from a woman aged 18-29 years who had recovered from COVID-19. J is TRBJ2-1 and V is TRBV6-5; TRBD1 aligns across 10 bases. The DNA of the CDR3 is TGTGCCAGCAGTCCCGGACAGGGGGTAAATGAGCAGTTCTTC. This gives the protein CASSPGQGVNEQFF.